This T cell receptor (beta chain) was identified during a study of OX40 agonist ivuxolimab in advanced cancers. Germline CDR1 is MGHRA and CDR2 is YSYEKL. The CDR3 sequence is 16 residues long. With 4 bases clipped from V and 4 bases from J, the junction kept 11 bases outside the gene matches. On this clone itself: The target antigen is unknown.

Produced via immunoSEQ multiplex PCR; TCRdb's table is partial and in-frame only. This table holds fewer than 80,000 clones, about 90% found once. The study's findings and limits: Expanded peripheral T cells had an undetermined antigen specificity. Among the lowest peripheral clonal expansion occurred in 0.1-3.0 mg/kg partial responders.

The sequenced sample was CD4+ or CD8+ T cells sorted from blood, obtained in a trial of the OX40 agonist ivuxolimab. This sequence was found in an adult with an advanced solid tumor such as melanoma, head and neck, liver or kidney cancer. The rearrangement joins TRBV4-1 to TRBJ2-7; 9 bases line up with TRBD1. The CDR3, as DNA: TGCGCCAGCAGCCTCCTCGGGACAGGGAGGAAGTACGAGCAGTACTTC. This codes for CASSLLGTGRKYEQYF.